The 8 T cell receptor beta chains in this list originate from one sample, sequenced in a study of identical twins. Each CDR3 protein gets one entry after TCRdb re-called the 5' RACE reads with MiXCR. Of about 240,000 distinct CDR3 sequences in the sample, over 9.5% are singletons; the top ten hold under 4.5%. These data are also associated with another study on yellow fever vaccine responses in identical twins.

The sample taken for sequencing was memory (CD45RO+) T cells sorted from blood. All receptors derive from a woman aged 18-30 years in good health.

The rearrangement uses TRBV7-8 and TRBJ1-5; 12 bases line up with TRBD1. J gave up 5 bases and V 1 base, and 6 bases lay outside the gene matches. Germline CDR1 reads SGHVS; CDR2 reads FQNEAQ. The CDR3 has 17 residues. Here the CDR3 DNA reads TGTGCCAGCAGCTTAGACCGGGACAGGGGGCGCGATCAGCCCCAGCATTTT. Amino acid sequence: CASSLDRDRGRDQPQHF.

The sample holds many counts of this clonotype. The chain joins TRBV12-3 or TRBV12-4 to TRBJ1-1, with 9 bases identical to TRBD1. V lost 5 bases to trimming and J lost 0 bases; unmatched junction nucleotides: 7. This CDR3 spans 16 amino acids. The CDR3 loop is CASSRGTGNMNTEAFF. CDR3 nucleotide sequence: TGTGCCAGCAGTCGTGGGACAGGGAACATGAACACTGAAGCTTTCTTT.

This chain links TRBV4-1 with TRBJ2-6, with D perhaps matching TRBD1 or TRBD2 (5 bases each). Trimming cost V 0 bases and J 2 bases, with 5 bases left between them. The germline CDR1 and CDR2 sequences are MGHRA and YSYEKL. The CDR3 is 15 residues long. In nucleotides, the CDR3 is TGCGCCAGCAGCCAAGAGGGGGCTGGGGCCAACGTCCTGACTTTC. It yields the protein CASSQEGAGANVLTF.

This clonotype was detected many times. The rearrangement uses TRBV29-1 and TRBJ2-5, with D maybe TRBD2 (5 bases). The CDR3 loop spans 14 amino acids. Trimming removed 5 bases at V and 0 bases at J, with 13 bases between. In germline, CDR1 is SQVTM, CDR2 ANQGSEA. Here the CDR3 reads CSVTWAGNQETQYF. DNA for the CDR3: TGCAGCGTTACCTGGGCCGGGAACCAAGAGACCCAGTACTTC. Together with reference TRBV29-1 and TRBJ2-5, the CDR3 gives the full variable domain: SAVISQKPSRDICQRGTSLTIQCQVDSQVTMMFWYRQQPGQSLTLIATANQGSEATYESGFVIDKFPISRPNLTFSTLTVSNMSPEDSSIYLCSVTWAGNQETQYFGPGTRLLVL.

This clonotype came up many times. V and J are TRBV2 and TRBJ2-1; TRBD1 matches 7 bases. Trimming removed 2 bases from V and 2 bases from J; junction bases left unmatched: 3. Germline V gene sequence: CDR1 SNHLY, CDR2 FYNNEI. This CDR3 has 15 residues. The CDR3 DNA sequence: TGTGCCAGCAGTGAAAGTACAGGGGCCTACAATGAGCAGTTCTTC. Protein: CASSESTGAYNEQFF.

This chain connects TRBV20-1 to TRBJ2-5; 8 nucleotides match TRBD1. The ends lost 5 bases at V and 4 bases at J; junction bases unmatched: 6. CDR1 and CDR2 from the germline V gene are DFQATT and SNEGSKA (reference sequence). The CDR3 is 13 residues long. This CDR3 reads CSASQGALETQYF. In DNA form, the CDR3 reads TGCAGTGCTTCTCAGGGGGCTCTAGAGACCCAGTACTTC.

The V gene is TRBV2, the J gene TRBJ2-1; D may be TRBD1 or TRBD2 (5 bases each). Trimming pared 9 bases from V and 8 bases from J, leaving 17 bases between. Germline assignment: CDR1 SNHLY and CDR2 FYNNEI. This CDR3 is built from 13 residues. The CDR3 bases are TGTGCCAGGCAGGGACCCCCACCCTATGAGCAGTTCTTC. It specifies CARQGPPPYEQFF. Full variable domain (outside the CDR3, taken from reference TRBV2 and TRBJ2-1): EPEVTQTPSHQVTQMGQEVILRCVPISNHLYFYWYRQILGQKVEFLVSFYNNEISEKSEIFDDQFSVERPDGSNFTLKIRSTKLEDSAMYFCARQGPPPYEQFFGPGTRLTVL.

This clonotype showed up many times. The V gene is TRBV4-1, the J gene TRBJ2-7, with 8 bases that match TRBD1. V lost 4 bases and J lost 2; bases outside the gene matches: 1. Germline lookup yields CDR1 MGHRA and CDR2 YSYEKL. This CDR3 contains 13 residues. CDR3: CASSRGQAYEQYF. The CDR3 nucleotides are TGCGCCAGCAGCCGGGGACAGGCCTACGAGCAGTACTTC.